This T cell receptor beta chain is drawn from a study of blood T cells in healthy people across ages (dated by TCRdb to 2014 to 2015). Study-wide context: In model experiments, template switching captured about one uniquely barcoded TCR beta cDNA molecule for every two T cells. The donors were split into four age groups: young (average around 15 years), middle-aged (around 40), aged (62) and long-lived (roughly 77). Using deep sequencing normalized with unique cDNA molecular identifiers, the study measured how TCR beta repertoire diversity changes with age. For two donors (one aged 18 to 30 and one aged 80 or older), the study analyzed two additional independent replicas of 1 million unique cDNA reads from the same blood draw. To avoid experimental bias, donors of different ages were randomly spread across the sequencing lanes.

The library was produced with 5' RACE. The instrument was an Illumina HiSeq 2500. A second PCR of about 6 to 12 cycles was run with a J-beta primer mix and a sample-barcoded 5' primer. A template-switch 5' adaptor carrying 12 random nucleotides introduced a unique molecular identifier onto each TCR beta cDNA molecule. Each sample yielded at least 2.5 million CDR3-containing paired-end reads. First-strand cDNA synthesis was performed from all RNA using the Mint cDNA synthesis kit, with priming by a TRBC-specific oligonucleotide. Following uracil-DNA glycosylase treatment, a first 18-cycle PCR with universal primers M1SS and BC2_uni_R was performed on all cDNA. As for the original processing: Each sample was normalized by randomly selecting 1 million high-quality reads, each carrying a distinct molecular identifier. Reads with shared molecular identifiers were discarded instead of being binned into consensus sequences. MiTCR, set to a Q25 quality threshold and the strictest error-elimination algorithm, was used for CDR3 identification, clonotype clustering and error correction. A nonparametric unseen species model with Euler transformation was used to estimate a lower bound on total TCR beta diversity. TCRdb redid the processing of the public reads, applying fastp at Q25 and MiXCR, and retained in-frame beta chains. Rows are combined by CDR3 protein, so each entry shows the most common genes and DNA. The V and J calls were determined by TCRdb, not by the authors. In this sample the table shows roughly 1,800,000 distinct CDR3 sequences, around half of which occur a single time. 2.1% of the sample comes from the top ten.

The donors were under 40 Caucasian individuals from Russia, aged about 6 to 95 years, who were systemically healthy. Each donor gave approximately 9.4 milliliters of peripheral blood, drawn into EDTA-treated Vacutainer tubes. Ficoll-Paque density-gradient centrifugation was used to isolate PBMCs, with at least 6 million obtained per sample. Trizol reagent was used to extract total RNA from PBMCs, with at least 6 micrograms per sample. Naive CD45RAhigh/CD27high T cell percentages were measured by flow cytometry on a PBMC aliquot from every donor. The CDR3 sequence holds 15 residues, the cysteine and phenylalanine included. Only CDR3 DNA remains: 45 bases, in frame from the first base. The CDR1 and CDR2 encoded by the germline V gene (reference sequence) are SEHNR and FQNEAQ. On the study overall, not on this receptor specifically: Since profiling was done on bulk unsorted PBMCs, naive and antigen-experienced compartments could not be conclusively compared. A strong correlation was found between observed TCR beta diversity and the percentage of naive T cells measured by flow cytometry. Estimates of total diversity from one million sequenced T cells were regarded as lower bounds and underestimates. Observed TCR beta diversity per million T cells fell roughly linearly with age, and a significant reduction was already apparent by age around 39. Compared with the aged group, the long-lived group had more naive CD4+ T cells, fewer expanded clones and increased TCR diversity, a pattern suggesting age selection. The CMV infection status of donors was not known, potentially confounding age-related changes in expanded clonotypes.

To note about this clonotype: Its antigen remains undetermined. Base qualities are not at hand, and no much larger clone is one base apart.

The specimen was blood. The chain is assembled from TRBV7-9 and TRBJ2-4; TRBD1 is possibly the D segment (5 matching bases). The J call is in doubt because the DNA end fits TRBJ2-5 better. The source is a woman between 40 and 55 years old in good health. The CDR3 region reads CASSLGYRSQETQYF. The bases are TGTGCCAGCAGCTTAGGATACAGGTCTCAGGAGACCCAGTACTTC.